A single sample gave rise to the 15 T cell receptor beta chains below, sequenced in a study of cytomegalovirus exposure and HLA in healthy donors. The PCR used 60 Vbeta and 13 Jbeta primers. Sequenced by immunoSEQ multiplex PCR; TCRdb stores in-frame clones only, minus some. The sample has about 130,000 clones, about three quarters seen once; the top ten hold around 0.99%. Sequenced sample: PBMCs. The receptors come from a woman aged 25 to 39 in good health and CMV-seronegative.

Details on this clone: The sample carries other DNA sequences with the same CDR3. CDR3 nucleotides: TGTGCCAGCAGCCATATGCCTTCCCGCGCGTCCGAGACCCAGTACTTC. Translated: CASSHMPSRASETQYF. The genes are TRBV14 and TRBJ2-5; D uncertain. This CDR3 is 16 amino acids long. The V and J ends lost 3 bases and 5 bases respectively, with 19 bases between them. Germline assignment: CDR1 SGHDN and CDR2 FVKESK. The whole variable domain, filled in from reference TRBV14 and TRBJ2-5, reads EAGVTQFPSHSVIEKGQTVTLRCDPISGHDNLYWYRRVMGKEIKFLLHFVKESKQDESGMPNNRFLAERTGGTYSTLKVQPAELEDSGVYFCASSHMPSRASETQYFGPGTRLLVL.

The V call is TRBV27, the J call TRBJ1-1, with TRBD1 identical over 8 bases. The CDR3 length is 12 residues. Germline V lookup: CDR1 MNHEY, CDR2 SMNVEV (reference sequence). V shed 6 bases and J 4 bases; nucleotides not matched to a gene: 1. This chain's CDR3 is CASRTGGTEAFF. CDR3 coding DNA: TGTGCCAGCAGAACAGGGGGCACTGAAGCTTTCTTT.

The J gene is TRBJ2-1, the V gene TRBV5-4; D uncertain. Looked up from germline, CDR1 is SGHNT and CDR2 is YYREEE (reference sequence). V gave up 1 base and J gave up 4 bases, with 3 bases separating them. The CDR3 is made up of 12 amino acids. For the CDR3, the DNA is TGTGCCAGCAGCTTGCCGTACAATGAGCAGTTCTTC. Amino acids: CASSLPYNEQFF.

The chain joins TRBV27 to TRBJ2-7; TRBD1 matches at 8 bases. Trimming at V came to 3 bases and at J to 2 bases, leaving 6 bases not matched to a gene. CDR3 length: 15 residues. Germline CDR1 and CDR2: MNHEY and SMNVEV (reference sequence). CDR3 loop: CASSLFAGGPYEQYF. Written as DNA, the CDR3 is TGTGCCAGCAGTTTGTTTGCAGGGGGCCCCTACGAGCAGTACTTC.

This chain connects TRBV5-8 to TRBJ2-7; D may be TRBD2 (6 bases). Germline CDR1 and CDR2: SGHTS and YDEGEE. The CDR3 is 17 amino acids. V lost 0 bases and J 3 bases, leaving 19 bases between the germline ends. The CDR3 here is CASSLGFGGQDHYEQYF. The DNA for the CDR3 is TGTGCCAGCAGCTTGGGTTTTGGAGGGCAAGACCACTACGAGCAGTACTTC.

The gene calls are TRBV12-5 and TRBJ1-5, with D hard to call. The ends were cut back, 7 bases at V and 4 bases at J, with 8 bases in the middle. Per germline, CDR1 LGHNT and CDR2 FRNRAP. The CDR3 sequence is 12 residues long. CDR3 bases: TGTGCTAGTGCCCCCGGGAATCAGCCCCAGCATTTT. Residues: CASAPGNQPQHF. Filled out from reference TRBV12-5 and TRBJ1-5, the complete variable domain reads DARVTQTPRHKVTEMGQEVTMRCQPILGHNTVFWYRQTMMQGLELLAYFRNRAPLDDSGMPKDRFSAEMPDATLATLKIQPSEPRDSAVYFCASAPGNQPQHFGDGTRLSIL.

V and J are TRBV27 and TRBJ1-1, with TRBD1 identical over 8 bases. The J segment lost 2 bases and the V segment lost 5 bases, leaving 4 bases of the junction unmatched. The CDR3 is made up of 14 amino acids. The germline V gene encodes CDR1 MNHEY and CDR2 SMNVEV (reference sequence). CDR3 sequence (DNA): TGTGCCAGCAGTACTGACAGGGGAAACACTGAAGCTTTCTTT. Amino acid sequence: CASSTDRGNTEAFF.

The chain uses TRBV30 and TRBJ2-3; 11 bases map to TRBD2. Trimming at V came to 0 bases and at J to 4 bases, leaving 9 bases not matched to a gene. Germline loops: CDR1 GTSNPN, CDR2 SVGIG (reference sequence). This CDR3 is built from 17 residues. The chain's CDR3 is CAWSVPGLAGGADTQYF. CDR3 coding DNA: TGTGCCTGGAGTGTACCCGGGCTAGCGGGGGGTGCAGATACGCAGTATTTT.

V and J are TRBV7-9 and TRBJ2-7, with a tentative D call TRBD2 (5 bases). CDR1 is SEHNR and CDR2 is FQNEAQ in the germline V gene (reference sequence). V lost 5 bases to trimming and J lost 3 bases, with 11 bases between them. CDR3 size: 13 residues. As DNA, the CDR3 is TGTGCCAGCAGCCCCGGACTCAACTACGAGCAGTACTTC. Amino acid sequence: CASSPGLNYEQYF.

This clone was observed a single time. This CDR3 is also generated by other DNA sequences in the sample. The chain employs TRBV18 and TRBJ2-5; possible D gene TRBD1, 6 bases. The CDR3 has 14 amino acids. CDR1 is KGHSH and CDR2 is LQKENI in the germline V gene. Trimming stripped 3 bases from V and 2 bases from J, with 10 bases between. The CDR3 sequence: CASSPNRGQETQYF. CDR3 DNA sequence: TGTGCCAGCTCACCGAATAGGGGGCAAGAGACCCAGTACTTC.

The chain links TRBV7-9 to TRBJ2-7, with 7 bases fitting TRBD2. Per germline, CDR1 SEHNR and CDR2 FQNEAQ (reference sequence). Trimming took 0 bases from V and 5 from J; bases not matched to a gene: 7. The CDR3 totals 15 residues. For the CDR3, the DNA is TGTGCCAGCAGCTTAGCAGGGCGGGAGTCCCACGAGCAGTACTTC. This translates into CASSLAGRESHEQYF.

This clone was recorded only once. J is TRBJ1-2 and V is TRBV27; a possible D gene is TRBD1 (6 bases). Trimming left V 6 bases short and J 5 bases short, with 16 bases between. The CDR3 is 14 residues long. The germline V gene encodes CDR1 MNHEY and CDR2 SMNVEV (reference sequence). CDR3 DNA: TGTGCCAGCAGGTCCCAGACAGGAATTTATGGCTACACCTTC. Encoded protein: CASRSQTGIYGYTF.

This sequence joins TRBV4-2 and TRBJ2-1, with D possibly TRBD1 on 5 matching bases. Trimming took 0 bases from V and 0 from J, leaving 12 bases between them. The CDR3 spans 17 residues. Germline V CDR1 and CDR2: LGHNA, YNFKEQ. The CDR3 region is CASSQDLGASSYNEQFF. The DNA for the CDR3 is TGTGCCAGCAGCCAAGATTTAGGGGCGAGCTCCTACAATGAGCAGTTCTTC.

V and J are TRBV7-9 and TRBJ2-7; 14 nucleotides line up with TRBD2. This CDR3 is 15 amino acids long. Germline CDR1 SEHNR, CDR2 FQNEAQ (reference sequence). V dropped 5 bases and J dropped 5; count of bases not matched to a gene: 5. The CDR3 spells CASSKLGLAGDEQYF. The DNA of the CDR3 is TGTGCCAGCAGCAAACTGGGACTAGCGGGAGACGAGCAGTACTTC.

The chain recombines TRBV6-5 with TRBJ1-2; weak D call: TRBD1 (6 bases). V shed 1 base and J shed 4 bases, with 13 bases lying between them. CDR3 length equals 15 residues. CDR1 and CDR2 from the germline V gene are MNHEY and SVGAGI. CDR3: CASSYFGQSSYGYTF. CDR3 nucleotide sequence: TGTGCCAGCAGTTACTTCGGACAGTCTAGCTATGGCTACACCTTC.